One T cell receptor (beta chain) is described in this entry. Antigen: not known. This CDR3 is 14 amino acids long. Deletions cut 3 bases from V and 3 bases from J, with 13 bases between. The V gene's germline CDR1 is SGDLS and CDR2 YYNGEE. The sample originates from a study of T-cell memory formation after mild COVID-19. Study-wide points: Those CD4+ clones that contracted were mainly in CM and EM (CD8+ ones in EMRA). Among clones peaking at day 37 in the second wave, SARS-CoV-2 specificity remained unconfirmed. Clones contracting day 15 to 85 were balanced CD4/CD8; later expanders leaned CD4+.

TCRalpha and TCRbeta libraries used 5'RACE with constant-segment primers and UMIs. TCRdb reprocessed the 5' RACE reads with MiXCR, giving one entry per CDR3 protein. The table has some 62,000 distinct CDR3 sequences, roughly 9.9% seen once. Source material: PBMCs or a T cell subset sorted from them (not recorded which). This TCR derives from a man in his late teens or twenties who had mild COVID-19 (a few samples of this study predate the infection). Cell type and time point are not known. This chain links TRBV9 with TRBJ2-7, with D tentatively TRBD1 (5 bases). The CDR3, as DNA: TGTGCCAGCAGCGAGACAGTTAGGAACTACGAGCAGTACGTC. This gives the protein CASSETVRNYEQYV.